This record looks at one T cell receptor (beta chain) sequence and its context. Here immunoSEQ multiplex PCR was the method, and the copy in TCRdb shows in-frame clones only, minus some. The table records 250,000 or so clones, about 83% of them present only once. The sample belongs to a study of blood T cell repertoires in COVID-19. About the research overall: PBMCs, B-cell-depleted T cells, or T cells were the source of the cDNA or gDNA that made up the material.

The sequence was obtained from a man between 45 and 60 years old with acute or convalescent COVID-19. The sample taken for sequencing was peripheral blood.

The CDR3 coding sequence is TGCAGTGCTATTAATGGAAACACCATATATTTT. As protein: CSAINGNTIYF. This rearrangement joins TRBV20-1 to TRBJ1-3; no clear D gene. In germline, CDR1 is DFQATT, CDR2 SNEGSKA (reference sequence). Trimming removed 4 bases from V and 3 bases from J, with 4 bases in between. The CDR3 loop spans 11 amino acids.